This T cell receptor (beta chain) was recorded in a study of blood T cell repertoires in COVID-19 (dated by TCRdb to 2020 to 2022). Regarding the research as a whole: Samples from collaborators originated in the United States, Italy and Spain and spanned both the acute and convalescent phases of COVID-19. The material from the prospective study consisted of cDNA or gDNA derived from T cells, B-cell-depleted T cells, or PBMCs. Where available, HLA class I and class II types were obtained from metadata supplied by the sample provider rather than from assay-based typing. A de-identified subject ID, COVID-19 status, age in years and sex were almost always included in the sample metadata. The dataset comprised deeply sampled blood TCRbeta repertoires from subjects exposed to, actively infected with, or recovered from COVID-19. The samples were drawn from two sources: the first 160 participants of the ongoing ImmuneRACE study, and 1,000 to 1,500 subjects contributed by 6 global collaborators. The repertoires were released in a freely available public database meant as a resource for research on the immune response to SARS-CoV-2. Study-level results and caveats: The amount of clinical and demographic metadata varied by source and participant and was provided uncurated.

TCRbeta CDR3 regions were amplified from genomic DNA by means of the immunoSEQ Assay, a bias-controlled multiplex PCR. The paper's processing steps were these. Nucleated cell counts per sample were estimated from amplification of reference gene primers within the assay. Sequence reads were collapsed and filtered to measure the absolute abundance of every unique TCRbeta CDR3 rearrangement. For each sample, productive Simpson clonality was calculated by taking the square root of Simpson's diversity index across productive rearrangements. Drawn from immuneACCESS, this table holds only the in-frame rearrangements with V and J called that TCRdb kept. Clones are partly lost; checked studies trace under half to an unresolved V gene and leave the rest unexplained. V and J calls and clone size are given by that table; D and trimming were obtained from the DNA. The sample table holds 100,000 to 150,000 clones, of which roughly 90% were seen once. The ten largest clones capture 2.3% of the sample.

Via the germline V gene, CDR1 is SGHDN and CDR2 FVKESK. The CDR3 runs 14 amino acids, cysteine and phenylalanine included. Only CDR3 DNA remains: 42 bases, in frame from the first base. V was cut back by 0 bases and J by 2 bases, leaving a gap of 7 bases between them. With regard to this clone: It lacks a known antigen. Per-base quality was not reported, and no clone a single base away is much larger than it.

Participants in the prospective study were enrolled through a virtual design, were aged roughly 18 to 90 years, and lived in roughly 25 United States geographic areas. Cohort assignment in the prospective study relied on participant-reported clinical history from a screening survey and a study questionnaire. Recovered participants in ImmuneRACE Cohort 3 were defined by two consecutive negative NP/OP PCR tests, clearance by a healthcare professional, or resolution of symptoms. Each participant in the prospective study had whole blood, serum and a nasopharyngeal or oropharyngeal swab collected by mobile phlebotomists. Additional blood draws and questionnaires over an approximately 2-month period could optionally be provided by prospective study participants. Blood samples from the prospective study were shipped frozen or at room temperature prior to DNA extraction.

The sample comprised PBMCs or T cells enriched from blood (not recorded which). Recombination connected TRBV14 to TRBJ1-2; confidence is insufficient to name the D gene. The origin of this receptor is a woman between 50 and 59 years old who had recovered from COVID-19. The CDR3 reads as follows: CASSQDLGNYGYTF. Here is the DNA: TGTGCCAGCAGCCAAGATCTGGGCAACTATGGCTACACCTTC.